This T cell receptor (beta chain) came from a study of blood T cell repertoires in COVID-19. Turning to the study itself: In each case, the material was cDNA or gDNA derived from T cells, B-cell-depleted T cells, or PBMCs.

Seattle participants joined during active infection and were tracked over time. Assay: immunoSEQ multiplex PCR; the TCRdb copy retains only in-frame clones and omits some. Found here are fewer than 200,000 clones, 85% to 90% of them singletons; the top ten hold under 15%. V lost 4 bases and J lost 7, with 16 bases in between. Germline CDR1 LGHDT, CDR2 YNNKEL (reference sequence). This CDR3 has 15 residues. The sequence came from a woman between 70 and 85 years old with COVID-19, enrolled during active disease. The sample comprised peripheral blood. The chain employs TRBV3-1 (or the pseudogene TRBV3-2) and TRBJ2-2, with D perhaps TRBD1 (8 bases). The CDR3 sequence is CASSRQTGEGGELFF. The CDR3 DNA follows: TGTGCCAGCAGCCGGCAGACAGGGGAGGGCGGGGAGCTGTTTTTT.